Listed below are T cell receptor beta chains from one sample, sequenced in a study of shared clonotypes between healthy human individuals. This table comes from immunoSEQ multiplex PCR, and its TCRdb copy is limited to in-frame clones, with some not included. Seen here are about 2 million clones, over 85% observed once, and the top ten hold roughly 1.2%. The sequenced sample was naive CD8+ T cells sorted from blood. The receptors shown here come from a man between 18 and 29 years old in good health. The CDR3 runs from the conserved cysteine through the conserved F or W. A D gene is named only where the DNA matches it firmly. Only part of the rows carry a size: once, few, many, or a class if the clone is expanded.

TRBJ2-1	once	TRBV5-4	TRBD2	CASSLAGGASSYNEQFF	TGTGCCAGCAGCTTGGCCGGGGGGGCGAGCTCCTACAATGAGCAGTTCTTC
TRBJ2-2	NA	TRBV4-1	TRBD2	CASSPLAGMGTGELFF	TGCGCCAGCAGCCCACTAGCGGGAATGGGCACCGGGGAGCTGTTTTTT
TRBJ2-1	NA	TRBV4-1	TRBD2	CASSQEGLRGDEQFF	TGCGCCAGCAGCCAAGAAGGACTACGGGGGGATGAGCAGTTCTTC
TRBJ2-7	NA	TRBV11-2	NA	CASSFGGGTYEQYF	TGTGCCAGCAGCTTCGGGGGTGGTACCTACGAGCAGTACTTC
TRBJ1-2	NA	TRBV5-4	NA	CASSSGLDELSGYTF	TGTGCCAGCAGCTCGGGACTGGACGAGTTGAGTGGCTACACCTTC
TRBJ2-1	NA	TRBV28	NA	CASRGGREQFF	TGTGCCAGCCGTGGGGGCCGGGAGCAGTTCTTC
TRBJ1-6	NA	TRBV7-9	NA	CASRSEGNSPLHF	TGTGCCAGCAGGTCGGAGGGGAATTCACCCCTCCACTTT
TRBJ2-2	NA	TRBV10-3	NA	CAISVIATGELFF	TGTGCCATCAGCGTTATAGCCACCGGGGAGCTGTTTTTT
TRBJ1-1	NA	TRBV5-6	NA	CASSLDGRFVSEAFF	TGTGCCAGCAGCTTGGATGGCCGTTTCGTATCCGAAGCTTTCTTT
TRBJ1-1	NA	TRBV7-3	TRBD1	CASSLNGQGSEAFF	TGTGCCAGCAGCCTAAACGGACAGGGCTCTGAAGCTTTCTTT
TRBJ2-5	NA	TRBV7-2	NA	CASSLTDPLGGTQYF	TGTGCCAGCAGCCTGACGGATCCTTTGGGGGGGACCCAGTACTTC
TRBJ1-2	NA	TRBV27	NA	CASSLQGVGNYGYTF	TGTGCCAGCAGCCTACAGGGAGTTGGTAACTATGGCTACACCTTC